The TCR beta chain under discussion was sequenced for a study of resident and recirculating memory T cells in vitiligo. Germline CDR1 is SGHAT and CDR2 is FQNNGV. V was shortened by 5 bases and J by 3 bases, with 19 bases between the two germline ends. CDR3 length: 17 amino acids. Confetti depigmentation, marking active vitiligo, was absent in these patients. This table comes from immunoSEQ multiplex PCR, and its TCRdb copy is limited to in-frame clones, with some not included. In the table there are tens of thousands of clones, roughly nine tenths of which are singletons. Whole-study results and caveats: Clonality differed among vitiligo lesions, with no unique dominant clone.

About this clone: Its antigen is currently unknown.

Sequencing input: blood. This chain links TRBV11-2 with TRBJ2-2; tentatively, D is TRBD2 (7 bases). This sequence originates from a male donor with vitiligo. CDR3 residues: CASSPFPRGAHTGELFF. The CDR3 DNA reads TGTGCCAGCAGCCCTTTCCCCCGGGGGGCGCACACCGGGGAGCTGTTTTTT.